The entry below gives a single TCR beta chain sequence along with its context. Its binding antigen is unknown. No much larger clonotype is one base removed from it; base qualities were not supplied. TCRbeta CDR3 regions were amplified from genomic DNA by means of the immunoSEQ Assay, a bias-controlled multiplex PCR. For the original study's pipeline: The number of nucleated cells in each sample was estimated by amplification of reference gene primers within the assay. To quantify the absolute abundance of each unique TCRbeta CDR3 rearrangement, sequence reads were collapsed and filtered. For each sample, productive Simpson clonality was calculated by taking the square root of Simpson's diversity index across productive rearrangements. TCRdb carries this immuneACCESS record with in-frame sequences only. Its versions omit some clonotypes, under half of them owing to an unresolved V gene in the studies checked, with the rest unexplained. That table supplies the V and J calls and clone size; D and trimming were determined from the DNA. This sample gives roughly 120,000 clones in total; almost 90% of them show up just once. The ten largest clones represent roughly 1% of the sample.

The record originates from a study of blood T cell repertoires in COVID-19 (dated by TCRdb to the early 2020s). A note on the overall study: Collaborator samples came from the United States, Italy and Spain and covered acute and convalescent phases of COVID-19. The prospective study material was composed of cDNA or gDNA derived from T cells, B-cell-depleted T cells, or PBMCs. The dataset comprised deeply sampled blood TCRbeta repertoires from subjects exposed to, actively infected with, or recovered from COVID-19. The repertoires were released in a freely available public database meant as a resource for research on the immune response to SARS-CoV-2. Samples were obtained from the ongoing ImmuneRACE study (first 160 participants) and from over 1,000 subjects provided by 6 global collaborators. Nearly every sample came with metadata listing a de-identified subject ID, COVID-19 status, age in years and sex. HLA class I and class II types, where available, came from metadata supplied by the sample provider rather than from assay-based typing. Results the study describes overall, beyond this receptor: The amount of clinical and demographic metadata varied by source and participant and was provided uncurated.

Whole blood was collected in K2EDTA tubes by collaborating institutions according to the institutions' own protocols. Collaborator samples were shipped for TCRbeta analysis as frozen whole blood, isolated PBMCs, or DNA extracted from either sample type. The CDR3 goes from the cysteine to the phenylalanine over 14 residues. Just the 42-base CDR3 DNA is kept, in frame starting at base 1. Per the germline V gene (reference sequence), LNHDA is the CDR1 and SQIVND is the CDR2. At the junction V is shortened by 4 bases and J by 4 bases, with 8 bases in between. The TCR sequence derives from a woman aged 45-60 years with active or convalescent COVID-19. The sequence is built from TRBV19 and TRBJ2-6, with no confident D gene call. The sequencing sample was made of peripheral blood. The base sequence is TGTGCCAGTAGTAAATACGAGGGGGCCAACGTCCTGACTTTC. This translates into CASSKYEGANVLTF.